These T cell receptor beta chains were read from a single sample in a study of identical twins. TCRdb re-called the 5' RACE reads through MiXCR, storing one row per CDR3 protein. The sample has roughly 710,000 distinct CDR3 sequences, 5.5% to 7.5% seen once. The sample consisted of naive T cells sorted from blood. These receptors came from a man between 18 and 29 years old in good health. CDR3s include the opening cysteine and the closing phenylalanine or tryptophan.

v_gene	j_gene	CDR3aa
TRBV29-1	TRBJ2-3	CSVETSGHTDTQYF
TRBV10-3	TRBJ2-1	CAISVTGNGYNEQFF
TRBV20-1	TRBJ1-5	CSARPDSINQPQHF
TRBV10-1	TRBJ1-1	CASSDGQPNTEAFF
TRBV2	TRBJ2-3	CASRQRSSGRASDTQYF
TRBV28	TRBJ2-3	CASSQIRDRVTDTQYF
TRBV7-9	TRBJ2-1	CASSFISALENEQFF
TRBV9	TRBJ2-1	CASSVGASGRYNEQFF
TRBV14	TRBJ2-2	CASSQDKDWINTGELFF
TRBV29-1	TRBJ2-1	CSVVRDPLGSYNEQFF
TRBV4-3	TRBJ2-5	CASSQGWAGDEETQYF
TRBV12-3/TRBV12-4	TRBJ2-3	CASSSRTSGGGTQYF
TRBV11-2	TRBJ2-4	CASSPGTSGVAKNIQYF
TRBV12-3/TRBV12-4	TRBJ1-1	CASSFPPRGMNTEAFF
TRBV6-5	TRBJ2-2	CASGLHGGSNTGELFF
TRBV28	TRBJ1-6	CASSLRVSGSPLHF
TRBV5-5	TRBJ2-1	CASMDYNEQFF
TRBV5-1	TRBJ2-2	CASRIAQNTGELFF
TRBV19	TRBJ1-5	CATHRDLNQPQHF
TRBV7-9	TRBJ1-1	CASSSPGGKLNTEAFF
TRBV6-1	TRBJ2-1	CASSRGQGYNEQFF
TRBV12-3/TRBV12-4	TRBJ2-1	CASSSPLGKDYNEQFF
TRBV20-1	TRBJ1-5	CSAKGHYGQPQHF
TRBV5-1	TRBJ2-2	CASTVAGEYTGELFF
TRBV12-3/TRBV12-4	TRBJ2-1	CASSLGGGEQFF
TRBV29-1	TRBJ1-4	CSVGLLGAEKLFF
TRBV3-1	TRBJ2-1	CASSQEGKFRNEQFF
TRBV14	TRBJ2-7	CASSQLSGNSYEQYF
TRBV24-1	TRBJ2-1	CATSEAGRVKFF
TRBV24-1	TRBJ2-1	CATSDHNSGASSYNEQFF
TRBV27	TRBJ2-7	CASTRTGALSYEQYF
TRBV3-1	TRBJ1-5	CASSQDAAQPQHF
TRBV27	TRBJ2-2	CASSLTGAELFF
TRBV12-3/TRBV12-4	TRBJ2-7	CASATGTSHEQYF
TRBV7-2	TRBJ1-1	CLSQGGQRRFMNTEAFF
TRBV10-3	TRBJ2-2	CAISAGLAGITGELFF
TRBV3-1	TRBJ2-1	CASSRADNNEQFF
TRBV5-1	TRBJ2-3	CASSFGTAGVADTQYF
TRBV7-3	TRBJ2-3	CASSLSPLGGGNTNTQYF
TRBV5-1	TRBJ2-1	CASTVAGVTSYNEQFF
TRBV20-1	TRBJ2-3	CSAELGDTQYF
TRBV12-3/TRBV12-4	TRBJ2-1	CASSSERVSYNEQFF
TRBV20-1	TRBJ2-1	CSATLAVAEQFF
TRBV7-9	TRBJ2-2	CASSLVARTGELFF
TRBV5-1	TRBJ2-1	CASSLLGPVNEQFF
TRBV6-2/TRBV6-3	TRBJ2-3	CASTVTRAADTQYF
TRBV12-3/TRBV12-4	TRBJ1-4	CASSRQGTSFNEKLFF
TRBV20-1	TRBJ2-3	CSARGDSWSTDTQYF
TRBV11-2	TRBJ2-1	CASSPAGGGIGGEQFF
TRBV11-2	TRBJ2-1	CASSLVGAGTSGWEQFF
TRBV11-2	TRBJ2-1	CASLGSGDAYNEQFF
TRBV10-3	TRBJ2-3	CAISESKKTDTQYF
TRBV11-1	TRBJ1-1	CASSLTRAQKRGRGNTEAFF
TRBV9	TRBJ2-1	CASSRGGDSEQFF
TRBV12-3/TRBV12-4	TRBJ2-3	CASSRQTGDTQYF
TRBV6-1	TRBJ1-6	CASSRDRVGSPLHF
TRBV5-1	TRBJ2-3	CASSLVRDRTTDTQYF
TRBV27	TRBJ2-3	CASSLNFRSRTDTQYF